These T cell receptor beta chains were read from a single sample in a study of Graves' ophthalmopathy and Graves' hyperthyroidism. One entry per CDR3 protein results from TCRdb running MiXCR on the multiplex PCR reads. The sample includes roughly 500,000 distinct CDR3 sequences, around 14% of them seen just once. Sequencing was carried out using blood. The receptors were gathered from a woman aged 25 to 39 with Graves' ophthalmopathy. Both conserved end residues are part of each CDR3. The order of the fields is V gene, CDR3 protein.

>TRBV20-1
CSASDRVETQYF
>TRBV3-1
CASSQDWVVGQPQHF
>TRBV6-5
CASSSSGGWQTEAFF
>TRBV7-2
CASSYTAGVYEQYF
>TRBV2
CASSEGWQAHGYTF
>TRBV30
CAWSPPGPLGNQPQHF
>TRBV11-2
CASSKKGASYEQYF
>TRBV7-8
CASSLGRAGGQPQHF
>TRBV6-2/TRBV6-3
CASSYSIEGNEQYF
>TRBV6-5
CASRGDSSYEQYF